Listed here are 2 T cell receptor beta chains from one sample, sequenced in a study of cytomegalovirus exposure and HLA in healthy donors. Both 60 Vbeta primers and 13 Jbeta primers went into the PCR. Using immunoSEQ multiplex PCR, the repertoire was profiled, and TCRdb retains in-frame clones only, with some absent. The sample contains roughly 160,000 clones, 70% to 90% of which appear only once. Source material: PBMCs. The receptor set was obtained from a man aged 18 to 30 in good health and CMV-seropositive.

The chain uses TRBV7-9 and TRBJ1-3; D is possibly TRBD1 (5 bases). Germline loops: CDR1 SEHNR, CDR2 FQNEAQ (reference sequence). V lost 1 base and J lost 2, with 9 bases in between. This CDR3 is built from 15 residues. The CDR3 bases are TGTGCCAGCAGCTTAGTACAGGATCCTGGAAACACCATATATTTT. Protein sequence: CASSLVQDPGNTIYF.

V is TRBV14 and J is TRBJ2-4; TRBD2 is a possible D gene (6 bases). Germline V gives CDR1 SGHDN, CDR2 FVKESK. The CDR3 extends over 13 amino acids. V was trimmed by 6 bases and J by 8 bases, leaving 14 bases between them. DNA of the CDR3: TGTGCCAGCAGGGCTACTAGCAGCGACATTCAGTACTTC. Its protein product is CASRATSSDIQYF.